The sample holds many counts of the clone carrying this T cell receptor beta chain. The antigen remains undetermined. This record belongs to a study of spatial heterogeneity in lung cancer. Study results and caveats: Among blood samples, ubiquitous expanded tumor TCRs appeared more at resection than at follow-up.

This sample's time point: sample taken at primary tumor resection. Frozen PBMC, nontumor lung or tumor provided whole RNA, which was sequenced unsorted. Each molecule of TCR cDNA was tagged with one unique molecular identifier. A single record per CDR3 protein comes from TCRdb applying MiXCR to the 5' RACE reads. The table records 50,000 to 65,000 distinct CDR3 sequences, less than 8.5% of them present only once. Sequences were derived from PBMCs, sampled at surgery. The sequence came from a female donor with early-stage non-small cell lung cancer.

In DNA form, the CDR3 reads TGTGCCAGCAGCTTTCGACAGGCGAACACTGAAGCTTTCTTT. It specifies CASSFRQANTEAFF. The chain is built from TRBV2 and TRBJ1-1; D may be TRBD1 (6 bases). Per the germline V gene, CDR1 is SNHLY and CDR2 is FYNNEI. V lost 6 bases and J 1 base, leaving 12 bases between the germline ends. The length of the CDR3 is 14 residues. Looking up the rest from reference TRBV2 and TRBJ1-1 gives the full variable domain: EPEVTQTPSHQVTQMGQEVILRCVPISNHLYFYWYRQILGQKVEFLVSFYNNEISEKSEIFDDQFSVERPDGSNFTLKIRSTKLEDSAMYFCASSFRQANTEAFFGQGTRLTVV.